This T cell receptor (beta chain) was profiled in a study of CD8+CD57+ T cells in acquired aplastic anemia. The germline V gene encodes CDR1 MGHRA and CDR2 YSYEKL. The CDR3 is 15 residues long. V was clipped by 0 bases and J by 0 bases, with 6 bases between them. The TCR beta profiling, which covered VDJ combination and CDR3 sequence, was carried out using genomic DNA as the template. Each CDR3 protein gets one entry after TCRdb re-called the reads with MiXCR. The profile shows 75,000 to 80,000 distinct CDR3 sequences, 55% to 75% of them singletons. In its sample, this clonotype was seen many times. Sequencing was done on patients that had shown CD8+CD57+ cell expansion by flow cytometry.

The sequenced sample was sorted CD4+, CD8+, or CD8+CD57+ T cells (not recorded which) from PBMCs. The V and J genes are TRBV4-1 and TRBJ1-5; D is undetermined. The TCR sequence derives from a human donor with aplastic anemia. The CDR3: CASSQDPYSNQPQHF. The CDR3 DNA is TGCGCCAGCAGCCAAGATCCGTATAGCAATCAGCCCCAGCATTTT.